The 17 T cell receptor beta chains below come from one sample, sequenced in a study of cytomegalovirus exposure and HLA in healthy donors. The primer mix had 60 Vbeta and 13 Jbeta primers. Profiled with immunoSEQ multiplex PCR; TCRdb holds only in-frame clones, not every one. The sample lists about 190,000 clones; roughly 81% were seen once. Sequencing used PBMCs. The origin of the receptors is a woman in her twenties or thirties in good health and CMV-seropositive.

The V call is TRBV27, the J call TRBJ2-5; TRBD2 matches at 8 bases. The CDR3 is made up of 16 amino acids. Germline-derived CDR1 and CDR2 are MNHEY and SMNVEV (reference sequence). V was clipped by 8 bases and J by 0 bases; unmatched bases: 11. The CDR3 DNA sequence: TGTGCCAGCCGTAGTGGGTGGCGGGGGGACCAAGAGACCCAGTACTTC. Protein sequence: CASRSGWRGDQETQYF.

This clone was counted only a few times. The chain uses TRBV6-5 and TRBJ1-1, with 8 bases aligning to TRBD1. CDR1 is MNHEY and CDR2 is SVGAGI in the germline V gene. This CDR3 is 11 amino acids long. The V segment lost 6 bases and the J segment 11 bases; nucleotides outside the gene matches: 5. In DNA form, the CDR3 reads TGTGCCAGCAGCGGGGGACAGGTGGCTTTCTTT. Its translation is CASSGGQVAFF.

J is TRBJ1-3 and V is TRBV30; 7 bases line up with TRBD1. Looked up from germline, CDR1 is GTSNPN and CDR2 is SVGIG (reference sequence). The CDR3 extends over 14 amino acids. V trimming: 1 base; J trimming: 3 bases; junction bases outside the gene matches: 3. DNA of the CDR3: TGTGCCTGGAGTGCAGGGGGGATTGGAAACACCATATATTTT. Residues: CAWSAGGIGNTIYF.

The sample holds a few counts of this clone. The chain employs TRBV5-1 and TRBJ2-7, with D tentatively TRBD2 (5 bases). Germline CDR1 reads SGHRS; CDR2 reads YFSETQ. The CDR3 sequence is 14 residues long. V dropped 1 base and J dropped 2 bases, with 10 bases sitting between them. CDR3 coding DNA: TGCGCCAGCAGCTTGTCAACGGGGACCTACGAGCAGTACTTC. Protein: CASSLSTGTYEQYF.

The chain has TRBV5-1 and TRBJ2-3, with 10 nucleotides matching TRBD2. Germline loops: CDR1 SGHRS, CDR2 YFSETQ. V shed 2 bases and J 6 bases; nucleotides not matched to a gene: 6. This CDR3 spans 15 amino acids. The CDR3 coding sequence is TGCGCCAGCAGCTTCACTAGCGGGGAGGGGGATACGCAGTATTTT. Its translation is CASSFTSGEGDTQYF.

V gene TRBV29-1 combines with J gene TRBJ1-2, with 8 bases identical to TRBD1. Germline V gene sequence: CDR1 SQVTM, CDR2 ANQGSEA. The V and J ends lost 4 bases and 8 bases, in that order; junction bases with no gene match: 12. CDR3 length: 14 amino acids. The CDR3 loop reads CSVGATQGDGGYTF. In nucleotides, the CDR3 is TGCAGCGTTGGAGCGACACAGGGGGACGGGGGCTACACCTTC. Together with reference TRBV29-1 and TRBJ1-2, the CDR3 gives the full variable domain: SAVISQKPSRDICQRGTSLTIQCQVDSQVTMMFWYRQQPGQSLTLIATANQGSEATYESGFVIDKFPISRPNLTFSTLTVSNMSPEDSSIYLCSVGATQGDGGYTFGSGTRLTVV.

The J gene is TRBJ2-1, the V gene TRBV15; the D gene is possibly TRBD2 (5 bases). V lost 0 bases and J lost 9, with 9 bases in between. The CDR3 sequence is 13 residues long. Germline V gene lookup returns CDR1 LNHNV and CDR2 YYDKDF (reference sequence). CDR3 sequence reads: CATSRDPGIEQFF. CDR3 bases: TGTGCCACCAGCAGAGATCCGGGGATTGAGCAGTTCTTC.

V is TRBV6-4 and J is TRBJ1-5; possibly TRBD1 for D (6 bases). Per germline, CDR1 MRHNA and CDR2 SNTAGT. The CDR3 has 14 amino acids. Trimming removed 3 bases from V and 2 bases from J, with 8 bases in between. The CDR3 DNA reads TGTGCCAGCAGTGAACAGGGTGGCAATCAGCCCCAGCATTTT. Translating it yields CASSEQGGNQPQHF.

V gene TRBV5-1 combines with J gene TRBJ2-1, with 11 bases lining up with TRBD1. V dropped 0 bases and J dropped 7; count of bases not matched to a gene: 6. This CDR3 contains 16 residues. CDR1 and CDR2 (germline): SGHRS, YFSETQ. For the CDR3, the DNA is TGCGCCAGCAGCTTGGAAGGGACAGGGGGATGGAATGAGCAGTTCTTC. Protein product: CASSLEGTGGWNEQFF.

This clone was counted a single time. The rearrangement links TRBV18 to TRBJ2-3; 7 bases agree with TRBD2. J was trimmed by 4 bases and V by 4 bases; bases with no gene match: 11. In germline, CDR1 is KGHSH, CDR2 LQKENI. CDR3 length equals 16 residues. The CDR3 DNA is TGTGCCAGCTCACTACGTGGCGGGAGTGCATCAGATACGCAGTATTTT. The encoded protein is CASSLRGGSASDTQYF.

This chain uses TRBV19 with TRBJ1-1; 8 positions agree with TRBD1. The CDR3 is 16 residues long. CDR1 is LNHDA and CDR2 is SQIVND in the germline V gene (reference sequence). The junction had 9 bases not matched to a gene; V was cut back by 2 bases and J by 4 bases. This CDR3 is CASSILNRGRGTEAFF. CDR3 bases: TGTGCCAGTAGTATACTGAACAGGGGGAGAGGCACTGAAGCTTTCTTT.

The chain has TRBV7-2 and TRBJ2-1; TRBD2 aligns across 7 bases. The trim removed 2 bases at V and 6 bases at J, leaving 7 bases unmatched. Germline-derived CDR1 and CDR2 are SGHTA and FQGNSA. The length of the CDR3 is 15 residues. CDR3 nucleotide sequence: TGTGCCAGCAGCTTAAGGTGGGACTACCCCAATGAGCAGTTCTTC. It yields the protein CASSLRWDYPNEQFF.

J is TRBJ2-7 and V is TRBV18; TRBD2 matches at 16 bases. CDR3 length: 17 amino acids. Trimming at V came to 3 bases and at J to 5 bases, leaving 7 bases not matched to a gene. Per germline, CDR1 KGHSH and CDR2 LQKENI. The CDR3 bases are TGTGCCAGCTCACCGGGACTAGCGGGAGGGCCCTACGACGAGCAGTACTTC. The encoded protein is CASSPGLAGGPYDEQYF.

This chain uses TRBV19 with TRBJ1-1; D is perhaps TRBD1 (6 bases). CDR1 LNHDA and CDR2 SQIVND come from the germline V gene (reference sequence). The CDR3 has 16 amino acids. The V end was cut by 3 bases, the J end by 1 base, with 15 bases between. The CDR3 region is CASSMGTPVPNTEAFF. CDR3 bases: TGTGCCAGTAGTATGGGGACACCGGTCCCGAACACTGAAGCTTTCTTT.

J is TRBJ2-2 and V is TRBV7-2; D gene ambiguous. This CDR3 is 13 amino acids long. V was trimmed by 11 bases and J by 7 bases, leaving 17 bases between them. Germline CDR1 and CDR2: SGHTA and FQGNSA. The CDR3 bases are TGTGCCTTCAAACCTACTTCGGGCGGGGAGCTGTTTTTT. Translation gives CAFKPTSGGELFF. Looking up the rest from reference TRBV7-2 and TRBJ2-2 gives the full variable domain: GAGVSQSPSNKVTEKGKDVELRCDPISGHTALYWYRQSLGQGLEFLIYFQGNSAPDKSGLPSDRFSAERTGGSVSTLTIQRTQQEDSAVYLCAFKPTSGGELFFGEGSRLTVL.

The rearrangement joins TRBV5-1 to TRBJ2-7; D perhaps matches TRBD2 (6 bases). CDR3 length equals 14 residues. V was trimmed by 4 bases and J by 3 bases, leaving 14 bases between them. Looked up from germline, CDR1 is SGHRS and CDR2 is YFSETQ. Here the CDR3 reads CASSLGGELYEQYF. DNA for the CDR3: TGCGCCAGCAGCCTTGGCGGGGAACTCTACGAGCAGTACTTC.

The V and J genes are TRBV30 and TRBJ2-5; no definite D call. Germline-derived CDR1 and CDR2 are GTSNPN and SVGIG (reference sequence). This CDR3 comprises 13 residues. V lost 4 bases and J lost 5, with 14 bases in between. The CDR3 loop is CAWTGGRLETQYF. The CDR3 DNA reads as TGTGCCTGGACCGGCGGTAGATTGGAGACCCAGTACTTC. The full variable domain, completed using reference TRBV30 and TRBJ2-5, is SQTIHQWPATLVQPVGSPLSLECTVEGTSNPNLYWYRQAAGRGLQLLFYSVGIGQISSEVPQNLSASRPQDRQFILSSKKLLLSDSGFYLCAWTGGRLETQYFGPGTRLLVL.